These 10 T cell receptor beta chains came from one sample sequenced in a study of control samples from healthy donors and cancer patients. This table comes from immunoSEQ multiplex PCR, and its TCRdb copy is limited to in-frame clones, with some not included. Found here are under 300,000 clones, approximately 80% of them singletons; the top ten hold roughly 13%. What was sequenced was PBMCs. The origin of the receptors is a woman aged 60-75 years with lung cancer.

CDR3 amino acids: CARSLWGVSYGYTF. The CDR3 bases are TGTGCCAGAAGCTTGTGGGGGGTCTCCTATGGCTACACCTTC. The gene calls are TRBV5-3 and TRBJ1-2; the D gene is possibly TRBD1 (5 bases). TRBV5-3 is an open reading frame whose function is uncertain. V was clipped by 1 base and J by 4 bases, with 11 bases between them. The length of the CDR3 is 14 residues.

This clone was found a few times. The chain couples TRBV18 to TRBJ2-5; 7 nucleotides line up with TRBD2. This CDR3 has 15 amino acids. CDR1 KGHSH and CDR2 LQKENI come from the germline V gene. V lost 3 bases, J lost 0 bases, and 4 bases stayed unmatched. CDR3: CASSPGGGHQETQYF. The CDR3 region has the DNA TGTGCCAGCTCACCGGGGGGAGGGCACCAAGAGACCCAGTACTTC.

The chain carries TRBV6-6 and TRBJ1-1, with D perhaps TRBD1 (6 bases). V lost 0 bases and J lost 7, with 12 bases in between. Germline V CDR1 and CDR2: MNHNY, SVGAGI (reference sequence). There are 14 residues in the CDR3. The CDR3 loop is CASSYSGQQYEAFF. CDR3 nucleotides: TGTGCCAGCAGTTACTCCGGACAGCAATATGAAGCTTTCTTT.

About this clone itself: Other DNA sequences in this sample translate to the same CDR3. J is TRBJ1-5 and V is TRBV20-1; no firm D call. The CDR3 is 13 residues long. V was trimmed by 3 bases and J by 2 bases, leaving 8 bases between them. CDR1 is DFQATT, CDR2 SNEGSKA, per germline (reference sequence). This CDR3 reads CSASGGGNQPQHF. Here the CDR3 DNA reads TGCAGTGCTAGTGGAGGAGGCAATCAGCCCCAGCATTTT.

The genes are TRBV9 and TRBJ2-7; 8 bases map to TRBD2. CDR1 is SGDLS, CDR2 YYNGEE, per germline. The ends lost 0 bases at V and 4 bases at J; junction bases unmatched: 6. The CDR3 runs to 15 residues. The CDR3 sequence: CASSVATGGGYEQYF. In nucleotides, the CDR3 is TGTGCCAGCAGCGTAGCTACGGGAGGGGGGTACGAGCAGTACTTC.

This clone was counted at least ten times. J is TRBJ1-5 and V is TRBV19; D ambiguous. Trimming removed 6 bases from V and 7 bases from J, with 16 bases in between. The CDR3 consists of 14 residues. The germline gives CDR1 LNHDA, CDR2 SQIVND (reference sequence). This CDR3 reads CASRDSVNGQPQHF. The CDR3, as DNA: TGTGCCAGTAGGGACTCCGTTAATGGGCAGCCCCAGCATTTT.

The chain uses TRBV30 and TRBJ2-1; TRBD2 agrees at 13 bases. Germline values: CDR1 GTSNPN, CDR2 SVGIG (reference sequence). There are 14 residues in the CDR3. The V and J ends lost 5 bases and 7 bases, in that order; junction bases with no gene match: 5. CDR3 sequence: CAWEGTSGKNEQFF. The CDR3 DNA reads TGTGCCTGGGAGGGGACTAGCGGGAAGAATGAGCAGTTCTTC.

This clone was observed a single time. The chain couples TRBV11-2 to TRBJ1-2; D not certain. The CDR3 is made up of 12 amino acids. Trimming removed 5 bases from V and 3 bases from J, with 7 bases in between. In germline, CDR1 is SGHAT, CDR2 FQNNGV. The CDR3 DNA sequence: TGTGCCAGCAGCCGTCGGGACTATGGCTACACCTTC. Protein sequence: CASSRRDYGYTF.

The J gene is TRBJ2-7, the V gene TRBV28; TRBD2 matches at 14 bases. The CDR3 has 17 residues. Germline V gene data show CDR1 as MDHEN and CDR2 as SYDVKM. V was clipped by 2 bases and J by 4 bases; unmatched bases: 7. Here the CDR3 DNA reads TGTGCCAGCAGTTTAACCGGGACTAGCGGGAGAAAGTACGAGCAGTACTTC. Translating gives CASSLTGTSGRKYEQYF.

The rearrangement joins TRBV2 to TRBJ1-1, with D perhaps matching TRBD1 (5 bases). There are 13 residues in the CDR3. The V gene's germline CDR1 is SNHLY and CDR2 FYNNEI. V lost 4 bases and J 1 base, leaving 7 bases between the germline ends. The CDR3 region has the DNA TGTGCCAGCAGTGCGGACACGAACACTGAAGCTTTCTTT. Its translation: CASSADTNTEAFF.